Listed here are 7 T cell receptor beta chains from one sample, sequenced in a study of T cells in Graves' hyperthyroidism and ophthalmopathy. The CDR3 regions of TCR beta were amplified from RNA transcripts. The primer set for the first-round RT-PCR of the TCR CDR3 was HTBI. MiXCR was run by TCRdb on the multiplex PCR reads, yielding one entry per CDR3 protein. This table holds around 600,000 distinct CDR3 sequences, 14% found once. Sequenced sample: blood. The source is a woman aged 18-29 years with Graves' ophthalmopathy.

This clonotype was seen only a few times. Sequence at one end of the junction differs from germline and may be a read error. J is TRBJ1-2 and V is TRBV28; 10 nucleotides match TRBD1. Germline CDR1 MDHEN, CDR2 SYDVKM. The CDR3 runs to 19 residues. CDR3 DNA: TGTGCCCGCAGCCTTATCCGGTCCGTGACCGGGACAGGGGACTATGGCTACACCTTC. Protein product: CARSLIRSVTGTGDYGYTF.

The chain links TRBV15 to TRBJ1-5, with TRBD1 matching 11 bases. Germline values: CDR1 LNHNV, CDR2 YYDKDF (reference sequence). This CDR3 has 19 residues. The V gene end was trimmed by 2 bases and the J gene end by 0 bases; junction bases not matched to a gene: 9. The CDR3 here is CATSRPGQGAGYSNQPQHF. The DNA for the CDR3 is TGTGCCACCAGCAGACCAGGACAGGGGGCGGGATATAGCAATCAGCCCCAGCATTTT.

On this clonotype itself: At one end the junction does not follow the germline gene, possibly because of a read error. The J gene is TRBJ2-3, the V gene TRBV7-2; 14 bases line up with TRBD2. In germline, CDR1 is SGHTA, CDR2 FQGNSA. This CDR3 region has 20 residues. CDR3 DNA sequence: TGTGGCAGCAGCCAATTCGCGACTAGCGGGAGGGCCAGGAGGACAGATACGCAGTATTTT. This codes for CGSSQFATSGRARRTDTQYF. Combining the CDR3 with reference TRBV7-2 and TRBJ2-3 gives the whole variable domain GAGVSQSPSNKVTEKGKDVELRCDPISGHTALYWYRQSLGQGLEFLIYFQGNSAPDKSGLPSDRFSAERTGGSVSTLTIQRTQQEDSAVYLCGSSQFATSGRARRTDTQYFGPGTRLTVL.

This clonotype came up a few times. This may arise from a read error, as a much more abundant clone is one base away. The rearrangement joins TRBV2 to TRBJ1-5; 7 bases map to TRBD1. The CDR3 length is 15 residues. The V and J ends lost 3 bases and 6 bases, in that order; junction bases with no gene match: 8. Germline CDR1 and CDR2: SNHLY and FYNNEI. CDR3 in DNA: TGTGCCAGCAGTGAGGGGCAGGGGGTAGCTCAGCCCCAGCATTTT. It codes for CASSEGQGVAQPQHF.

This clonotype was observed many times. The CDR3, as DNA: TGTGCCAGCATTAATTCTTTGGTAACAGGGGGCAATGAGCAGTTCTTC. It codes for CASINSLVTGGNEQFF. The chain uses TRBV7-8 and TRBJ2-1; 8 bases agree with TRBD1. The CDR3 has 16 residues. V shed 7 bases and J 6 bases; nucleotides not matched to a gene: 14. Germline values: CDR1 SGHVS, CDR2 FQNEAQ.

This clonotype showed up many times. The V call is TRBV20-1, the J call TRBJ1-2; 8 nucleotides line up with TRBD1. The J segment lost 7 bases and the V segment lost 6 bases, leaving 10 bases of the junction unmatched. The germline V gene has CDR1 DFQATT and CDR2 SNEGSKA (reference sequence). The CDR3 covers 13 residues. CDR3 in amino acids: CSAESAGGSGYTF. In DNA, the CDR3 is TGCAGTGCCGAATCAGCAGGGGGCTCTGGCTACACCTTC.

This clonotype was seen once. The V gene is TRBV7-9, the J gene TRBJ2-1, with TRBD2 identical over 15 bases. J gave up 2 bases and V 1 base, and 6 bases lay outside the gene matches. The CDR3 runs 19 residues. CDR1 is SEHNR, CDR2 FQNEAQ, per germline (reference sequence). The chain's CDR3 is CASSLDKGLAGGPYNEQFF. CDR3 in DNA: TGTGCCAGCAGCTTAGATAAAGGACTAGCGGGAGGGCCCTACAATGAGCAGTTCTTC.